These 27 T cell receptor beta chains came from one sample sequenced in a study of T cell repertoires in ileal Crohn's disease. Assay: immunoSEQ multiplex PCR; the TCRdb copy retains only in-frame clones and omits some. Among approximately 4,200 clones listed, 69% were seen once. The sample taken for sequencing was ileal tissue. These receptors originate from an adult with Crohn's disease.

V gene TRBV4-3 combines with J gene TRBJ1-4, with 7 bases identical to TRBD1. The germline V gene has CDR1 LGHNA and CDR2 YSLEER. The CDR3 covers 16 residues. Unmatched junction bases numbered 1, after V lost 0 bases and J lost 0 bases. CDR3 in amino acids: CASSQDQGATNEKLFF. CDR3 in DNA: TGCGCCAGCAGCCAAGATCAGGGGGCAACTAATGAAAAACTGTTTTTT.

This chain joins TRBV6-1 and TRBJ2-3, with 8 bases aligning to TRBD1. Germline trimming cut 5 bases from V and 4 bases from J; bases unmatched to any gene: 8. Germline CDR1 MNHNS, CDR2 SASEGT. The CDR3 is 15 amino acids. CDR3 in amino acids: CASSPQQGASDTQYF. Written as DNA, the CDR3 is TGTGCCAGCAGTCCCCAGCAGGGGGCCTCAGATACGCAGTATTTT.

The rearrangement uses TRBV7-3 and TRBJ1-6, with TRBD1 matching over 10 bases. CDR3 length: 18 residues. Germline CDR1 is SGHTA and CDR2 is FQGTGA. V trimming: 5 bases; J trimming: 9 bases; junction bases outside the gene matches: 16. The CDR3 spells CASSAPNAGTGDGSPLHF. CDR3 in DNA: TGTGCCAGCAGCGCCCCCAACGCCGGGACAGGGGACGGTTCACCCCTCCACTTT. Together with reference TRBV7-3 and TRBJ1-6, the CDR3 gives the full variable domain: GAGVSQTPSNKVTEKGKYVELRCDPISGHTALYWYRQSLGQGPEFLIYFQGTGAADDSGLPNDRFFAVRPEGSVSTLKIQRTERGDSAVYLCASSAPNAGTGDGSPLHFGNGTRLTVT.

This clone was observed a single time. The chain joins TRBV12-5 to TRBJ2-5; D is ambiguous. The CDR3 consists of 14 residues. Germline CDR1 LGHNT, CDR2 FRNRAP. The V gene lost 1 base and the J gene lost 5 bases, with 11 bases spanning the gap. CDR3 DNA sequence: TGTGCTAGTGGTTTGGGAGCTCCTTTGGAGACCCAGTACTTC. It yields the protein CASGLGAPLETQYF. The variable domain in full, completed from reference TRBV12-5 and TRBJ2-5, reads DARVTQTPRHKVTEMGQEVTMRCQPILGHNTVFWYRQTMMQGLELLAYFRNRAPLDDSGMPKDRFSAEMPDATLATLKIQPSEPRDSAVYFCASGLGAPLETQYFGPGTRLLVL.

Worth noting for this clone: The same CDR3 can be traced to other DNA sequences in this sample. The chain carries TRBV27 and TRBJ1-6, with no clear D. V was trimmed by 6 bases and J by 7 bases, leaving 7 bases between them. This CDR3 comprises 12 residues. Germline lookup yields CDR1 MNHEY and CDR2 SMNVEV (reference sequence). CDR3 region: CASSPPNSPLHF. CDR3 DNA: TGTGCCAGCAGCCCTCCGAATTCACCCCTCCACTTT.

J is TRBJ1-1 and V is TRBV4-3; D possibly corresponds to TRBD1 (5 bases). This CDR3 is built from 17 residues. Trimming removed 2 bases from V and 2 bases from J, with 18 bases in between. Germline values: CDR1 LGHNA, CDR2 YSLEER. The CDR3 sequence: CASSQNIRQGLNTEAFF. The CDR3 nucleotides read TGCGCCAGCAGCCAAAATATTCGGCAGGGCCTAAACACTGAAGCTTTCTTT.

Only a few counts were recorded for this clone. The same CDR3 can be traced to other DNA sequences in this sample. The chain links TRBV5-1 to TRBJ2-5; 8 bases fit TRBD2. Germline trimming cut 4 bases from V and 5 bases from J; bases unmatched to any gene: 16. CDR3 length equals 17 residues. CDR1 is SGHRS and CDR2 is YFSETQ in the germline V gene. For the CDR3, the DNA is TGCGCCAGCAGCACTACCCCGGGACTAGGGATAGAGGAGACCCAGTACTTC. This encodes CASSTTPGLGIEETQYF.

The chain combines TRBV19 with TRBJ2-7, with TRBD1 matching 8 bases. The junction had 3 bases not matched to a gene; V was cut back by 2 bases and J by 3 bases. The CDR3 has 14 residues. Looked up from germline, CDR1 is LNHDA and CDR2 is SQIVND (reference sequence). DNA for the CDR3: TGTGCCAGTAGTATACAAGGACAGGGCTACGAGCAGTACTTC. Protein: CASSIQGQGYEQYF.

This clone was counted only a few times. In DNA form, the CDR3 reads TGTGCCAGTAGTGCAAGACTCTTCGGGACTAGCGGTTTTGAGACCCAGTACTTC. This gives the protein CASSARLFGTSGFETQYF. The V gene is TRBV19, the J gene TRBJ2-5, with 11 nucleotides matching TRBD2. In germline, CDR1 is LNHDA, CDR2 SQIVND (reference sequence). V lost 5 bases, J lost 5 bases, and 16 bases stayed unmatched. The CDR3 spans 18 residues. Full variable domain (outside the CDR3, taken from reference TRBV19 and TRBJ2-5): DGGITQSPKYLFRKEGQNVTLSCEQNLNHDAMYWYRQDPGQGLRLIYYSQIVNDFQKGDIAEGYSVSREKKESFPLTVTSAQKNPTAFYLCASSARLFGTSGFETQYFGPGTRLLVL.

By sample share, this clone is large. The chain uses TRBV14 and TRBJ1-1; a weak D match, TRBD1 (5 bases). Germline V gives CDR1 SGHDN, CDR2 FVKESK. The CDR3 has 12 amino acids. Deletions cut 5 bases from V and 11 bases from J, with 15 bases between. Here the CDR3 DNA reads TGTGCCAGCAGCTTCGGGGGGGTAGACGCTTTCTTT. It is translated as CASSFGGVDAFF.

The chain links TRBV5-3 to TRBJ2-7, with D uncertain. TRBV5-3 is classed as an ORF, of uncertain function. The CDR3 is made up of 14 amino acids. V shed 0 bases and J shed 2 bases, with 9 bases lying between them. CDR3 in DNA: TGTGCCAGAAGCTTGGACGCAGGAACCTACGAGCAGTACTTC. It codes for CARSLDAGTYEQYF.

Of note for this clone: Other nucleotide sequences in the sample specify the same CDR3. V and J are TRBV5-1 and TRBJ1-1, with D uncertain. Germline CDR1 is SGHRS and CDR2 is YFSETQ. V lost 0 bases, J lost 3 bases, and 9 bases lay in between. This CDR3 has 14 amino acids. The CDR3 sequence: CASSLAGGYTEAFF. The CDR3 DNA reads TGCGCCAGCAGCTTGGCGGGAGGATACACTGAAGCTTTCTTT.

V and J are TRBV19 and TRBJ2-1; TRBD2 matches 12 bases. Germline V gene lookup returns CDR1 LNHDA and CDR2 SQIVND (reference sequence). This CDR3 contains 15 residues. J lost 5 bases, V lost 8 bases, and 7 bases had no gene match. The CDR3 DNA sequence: TGTGCCAGTTCCCGGACTAGCGGGGATCACAATGAGCAGTTCTTC. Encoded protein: CASSRTSGDHNEQFF.

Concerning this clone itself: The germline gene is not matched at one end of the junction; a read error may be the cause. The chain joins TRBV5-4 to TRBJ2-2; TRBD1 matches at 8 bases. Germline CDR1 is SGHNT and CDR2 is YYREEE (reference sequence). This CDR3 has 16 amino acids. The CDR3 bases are TGCGCCAGCAGCCAATGGGGGACAGGGAACACCGGGGAGCTGTTTTTT. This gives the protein CASSQWGTGNTGELFF.

CDR3 sequence: CASSRGGQFYEQYF. DNA of the CDR3: TGTGCCAGCAGTAGGGGGGGGCAGTTCTACGAGCAGTACTTC. The chain employs TRBV7-2 and TRBJ2-7, with D maybe TRBD2 (7 bases). CDR3 length: 14 amino acids. Germline loops: CDR1 SGHTA, CDR2 FQGNSA. V dropped 6 bases and J dropped 3 bases, with 15 bases sitting between them. The full variable domain, with the rest looked up from reference TRBV7-2 and TRBJ2-7, is GAGVSQSPSNKVTEKGKDVELRCDPISGHTALYWYRQSLGQGLEFLIYFQGNSAPDKSGLPSDRFSAERTGGSVSTLTIQRTQQEDSAVYLCASSRGGQFYEQYFGPGTRLTVT.

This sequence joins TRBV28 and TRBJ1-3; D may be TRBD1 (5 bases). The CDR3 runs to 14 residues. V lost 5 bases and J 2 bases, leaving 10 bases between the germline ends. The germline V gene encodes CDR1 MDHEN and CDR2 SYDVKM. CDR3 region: CASSLGGAGNTIYF. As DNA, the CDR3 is TGTGCCAGCAGTCTGGGGGGGGCTGGAAACACCATATATTTT.

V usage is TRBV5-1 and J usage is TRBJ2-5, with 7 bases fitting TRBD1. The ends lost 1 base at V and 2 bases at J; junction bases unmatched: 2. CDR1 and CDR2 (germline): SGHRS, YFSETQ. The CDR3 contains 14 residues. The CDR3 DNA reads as TGCGCCAGCAGCTTGCAGGGGGTACAAGAGACCCAGTACTTC. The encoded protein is CASSLQGVQETQYF.

The CDR3 coding sequence is TGCGCCAGCAGCCAAGCGGGGGGGCCGGCTAACTATGGCTACACCTTC. Translating it yields CASSQAGGPANYGYTF. The V gene is TRBV4-3, the J gene TRBJ1-2; TRBD1 is a possible D gene (6 bases). V shed 1 base and J shed 0 bases, with 12 bases lying between them. Germline-derived CDR1 and CDR2 are LGHNA and YSLEER. CDR3 length: 16 residues.

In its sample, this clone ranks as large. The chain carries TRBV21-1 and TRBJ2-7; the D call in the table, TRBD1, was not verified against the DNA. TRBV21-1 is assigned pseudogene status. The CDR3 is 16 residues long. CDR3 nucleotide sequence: TGTGCCAGCAGCACCAATCGCCGGGACACCTCCTACGAGCAGTACTTC. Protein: CASSTNRRDTSYEQYF.

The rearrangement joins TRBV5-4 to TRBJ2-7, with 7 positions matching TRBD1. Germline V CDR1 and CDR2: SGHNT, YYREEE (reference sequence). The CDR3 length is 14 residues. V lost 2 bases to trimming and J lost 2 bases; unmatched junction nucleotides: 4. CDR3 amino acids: CASSFSQGAYEQYF. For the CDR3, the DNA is TGTGCCAGCAGCTTTTCCCAGGGGGCCTACGAGCAGTACTTC.

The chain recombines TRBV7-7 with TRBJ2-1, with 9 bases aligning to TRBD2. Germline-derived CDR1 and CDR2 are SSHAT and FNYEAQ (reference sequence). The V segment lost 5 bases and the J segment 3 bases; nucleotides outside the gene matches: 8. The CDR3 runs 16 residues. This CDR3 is CASSVGLAPVYNEQFF. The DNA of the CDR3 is TGTGCCAGCAGCGTCGGACTAGCGCCGGTCTACAATGAGCAGTTCTTC.

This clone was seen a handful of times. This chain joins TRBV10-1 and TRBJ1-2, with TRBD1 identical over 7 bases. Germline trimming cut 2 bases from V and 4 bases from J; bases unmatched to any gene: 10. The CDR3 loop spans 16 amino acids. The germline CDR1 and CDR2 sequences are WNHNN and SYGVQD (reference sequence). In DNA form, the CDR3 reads TGCGCCAGCAGTGAGGTACAACAGGGGTCTGGCTATGGCTACACCTTC. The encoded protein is CASSEVQQGSGYGYTF.

CDR3 region: CASSSDRGGETQYF. CDR3 DNA: TGTGCCAGCAGTTCCGACAGGGGTGGAGAGACCCAGTACTTC. The chain joins TRBV7-2 to TRBJ2-5; 8 nucleotides line up with TRBD1. This CDR3 region has 14 residues. With 6 bases clipped from V and 4 bases from J, the junction kept 7 bases outside the gene matches. Germline assignment: CDR1 SGHTA and CDR2 FQGNSA. Using reference TRBV7-2 and TRBJ2-5 for the parts outside the CDR3, the full variable domain is GAGVSQSPSNKVTEKGKDVELRCDPISGHTALYWYRQSLGQGLEFLIYFQGNSAPDKSGLPSDRFSAERTGGSVSTLTIQRTQQEDSAVYLCASSSDRGGETQYFGPGTRLLVL.

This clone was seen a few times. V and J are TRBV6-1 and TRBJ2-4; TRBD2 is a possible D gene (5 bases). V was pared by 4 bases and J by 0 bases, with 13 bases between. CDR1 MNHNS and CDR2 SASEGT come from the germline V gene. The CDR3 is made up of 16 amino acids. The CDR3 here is CASSAPTGVAKNIQYF. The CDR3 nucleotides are TGTGCCAGCAGTGCCCCGACCGGGGTAGCCAAAAACATTCAGTACTTC.

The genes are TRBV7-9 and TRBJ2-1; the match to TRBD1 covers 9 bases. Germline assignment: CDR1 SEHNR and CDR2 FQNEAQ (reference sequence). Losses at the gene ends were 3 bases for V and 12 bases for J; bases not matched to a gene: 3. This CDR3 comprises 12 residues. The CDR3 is CASSFTGGGQFF. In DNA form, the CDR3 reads TGTGCCAGCAGCTTTACAGGGGGCGGGCAGTTCTTC.

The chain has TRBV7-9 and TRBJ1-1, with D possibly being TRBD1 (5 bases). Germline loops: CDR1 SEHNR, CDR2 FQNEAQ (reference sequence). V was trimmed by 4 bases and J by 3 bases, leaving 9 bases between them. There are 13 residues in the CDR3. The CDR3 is CASSSRGDTEAFF. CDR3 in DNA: TGTGCCAGCAGCTCCCGGGGGGACACTGAAGCTTTCTTT.

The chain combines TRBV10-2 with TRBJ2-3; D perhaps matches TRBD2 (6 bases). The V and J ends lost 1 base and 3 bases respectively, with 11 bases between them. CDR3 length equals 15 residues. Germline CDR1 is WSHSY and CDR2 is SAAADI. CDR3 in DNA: TGCGCCAGCAGTGAGTGGGGCGGGGAGACAGATACGCAGTATTTT. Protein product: CASSEWGGETDTQYF.